The T cell receptor beta chain under discussion was sequenced for a study of early stage breast cancer tumors. Study summary: About 80% of the 16 invasive tumors were ER+, PR+ and HER2-. Among around twelve ER+/PR+/HER2- tumors, eight were ductal, four lobular.

Study-wide results and limits: Most shared enriched TCRB sequences were commonly generated ones. Chain pairing and CD4, CD8 or FOXP3 expression were not captured.

This clone was counted between two and nine times. Its target is unknown. The assay was immunoSEQ multiplex PCR, and TCRdb's table has in-frame clones only and misses some. Counted here are tens of thousands of clones, around 80% occurring once; the ten biggest clones make up 3.5%. V was clipped by 7 bases and J by 4 bases; unmatched bases: 6. This CDR3 spans 13 amino acids. CDR1 is MDHEN, CDR2 SYDVKM, per germline. Sequenced input: blood. The J gene is TRBJ1-2, the V gene TRBV28, with 7 nucleotides matching TRBD1. The origin of this receptor is a person between 55 and 69 years old with breast cancer. The CDR3 coding sequence is TGTGCCAGCACCCCGACAGGGCGCTATGGCTACACCTTC. It yields the protein CASTPTGRYGYTF.